The 2 T cell receptor beta chains listed next were all sequenced from one sample in a study of blood T cells in healthy people across ages (dated by TCRdb to about 2015). Receptors were amplified or captured by 5' RACE. Sequencing was performed on an Illumina HiSeq 2500. A second PCR of about 6 to 12 cycles was performed with a sample-barcoded 5' primer and a J-beta primer mix. TCRdb itself trimmed the public reads at Q25 with fastp, ran MiXCR and retained productive beta chains. Rows with one shared CDR3 protein collapse into an entry with the most common genes and DNA. Recorded for this sample are 1.5 million to 2 million distinct CDR3 sequences; about 30% of them occurred a single time. The biggest ten clones account for 7.7% of the sample. Sequenced: blood. Source of these receptors: a woman in her twenties or thirties in good health.

This clonotype was found many times. The chain combines TRBV29-1 with TRBJ2-1; the D gene is possibly TRBD1 (5 bases). Trimming shortened V by 4 bases and J by 8 bases, and 9 bases separated the two germline ends. Germline V gene sequence: CDR1 SQVTM, CDR2 ANQGSEA. CDR3 length: 11 amino acids. In DNA form, the CDR3 reads TGCAGCGTTGGCCAGGGTCATGAGCAGTTCTTC. Protein: CSVGQGHEQFF.

This clonotype appeared many times. V usage is TRBV20-1 and J usage is TRBJ2-7, with 7 positions matching TRBD2. V shed 3 bases and J 5 bases; nucleotides not matched to a gene: 10. This CDR3 comprises 14 residues. Germline values: CDR1 DFQATT, CDR2 SNEGSKA (reference sequence). The CDR3 DNA reads as TGCAGTGCTAGTGCAGGAGCGGGAAGGGACGAGCAGTACTTC. Its translation: CSASAGAGRDEQYF.